Shown below are 16 T cell receptor beta chains from a single sample sequenced in a study of T cells in Graves' hyperthyroidism and ophthalmopathy. Researchers amplified the TCR beta CDR3 regions from RNA transcripts. With the HTBI primer set, the TCR CDR3 went through a first round of RT-PCR. TCRdb re-analysed the multiplex PCR reads in MiXCR, keeping a single row per CDR3 protein. The profile shows roughly 400,000 distinct CDR3 sequences, about an eighth of them singletons. Sequencing was carried out using blood. Source of these receptors: a man aged 45-60 years with Graves' ophthalmopathy.

This clonotype was picked up many times. J is TRBJ2-1 and V is TRBV27, with 12 bases lining up with TRBD1. CDR3 length equals 15 residues. The V and J ends lost 6 bases and 7 bases, in that order; junction bases with no gene match: 7. Germline V lookup: CDR1 MNHEY, CDR2 SMNVEV (reference sequence). CDR3 region: CASSFEGQGANEQFF. CDR3 coding DNA: TGTGCCAGCAGCTTCGAGGGACAGGGGGCGAATGAGCAGTTCTTC.

This chain joins TRBV9 and TRBJ2-1, with 10 bases that match TRBD2. The germline gives CDR1 SGDLS, CDR2 YYNGEE. The CDR3 sequence is 15 residues long. Unmatched junction bases numbered 6, after V lost 2 bases and J lost 7 bases. The CDR3 nucleotides read TGTGCCAGCAGCGTGGCTAGCGGGAGTTTTAATGAGCAGTTCTTC. Its translation is CASSVASGSFNEQFF.

At least ten counts were recorded for this clonotype. The rearrangement links TRBV20-1 to TRBJ2-3, with a weak D call TRBD2 (6 bases). Germline CDR1 is DFQATT and CDR2 is SNEGSKA (reference sequence). Trimming removed 1 base from V and 2 bases from J, with 13 bases in between. This CDR3 spans 15 amino acids. For the CDR3, the DNA is TGCAGTGCTAGAGGCTCGGGACTTCTCACAGATACGCAGTATTTT. Protein sequence: CSARGSGLLTDTQYF.

The table lists this clonotype with a few counts. The rearrangement uses TRBV5-1 and TRBJ2-5, with 12 bases aligning to TRBD1. Germline CDR1 and CDR2: SGHRS and YFSETQ. The CDR3 is 15 residues long. V was pared by 6 bases and J by 5 bases, with 8 bases of the junction left unmatched. The CDR3 loop reads CASTRDRGRGETQYF. The CDR3 coding sequence is TGCGCCAGCACCCGGGACAGGGGGCGAGGGGAGACCCAGTACTTC.

This clonotype showed up many times. CDR3: CASSPGQGPFNYGYTF. The CDR3 DNA sequence: TGTGCCAGCAGCCCAGGACAGGGCCCCTTTAACTATGGCTACACCTTC. The chain couples TRBV3-1 to TRBJ1-2, with TRBD1 matching 8 bases. The CDR3 runs to 16 residues. Unmatched junction bases numbered 8, after V lost 4 bases and J lost 1 base. Looked up from germline, CDR1 is LGHDT and CDR2 is YNNKEL (reference sequence).

This clonotype was seen repeatedly, ten times or more. V usage is TRBV7-8 and J usage is TRBJ1-4; perhaps TRBD1 as D (6 bases). Germline-derived CDR1 and CDR2 are SGHVS and FQNEAQ. V lost 5 bases to trimming and J lost 5 bases, with 18 bases between them. The CDR3 is made up of 16 amino acids. The CDR3: CASSPGARNANEKLFF. The CDR3 DNA reads TGTGCCAGCAGCCCGGGGGCCAGGAATGCCAATGAAAAACTGTTTTTT. Variable domain in full (rest from reference TRBV7-8 and TRBJ1-4): GAGVSQSPRYKVAKRGQDVALRCDPISGHVSLFWYQQALGQGPEFLTYFQNEAQLDKSGLPSDRFFAERPEGSVSTLKIQRTQQEDSAVYLCASSPGARNANEKLFFGSGTQLSVL.

The chain employs TRBV5-4 and TRBJ2-5; D is ambiguous. V was pared by 7 bases and J by 3 bases, with 16 bases between. This CDR3 spans 14 amino acids. CDR1 SGHNT and CDR2 YYREEE come from the germline V gene (reference sequence). DNA of the CDR3: TGTGCCAGCCGACCCCAGCTTGGTAAAGAGACCCAGTACTTC. The encoded protein is CASRPQLGKETQYF.

This clonotype was counted only a few times. The CDR3 protein is CASTNPTSDEQYF. Written as DNA, the CDR3 is TGTGCCAGCACCAACCCGACTAGCGACGAGCAGTACTTC. The chain recombines TRBV2 with TRBJ2-7, with 8 bases identical to TRBD2. Germline-derived CDR1 and CDR2 are SNHLY and FYNNEI. The CDR3 consists of 13 residues. Trimming cost V 7 bases and J 5 bases; bases outside gene matches: 7.

This clonotype was counted ten times or more. The genes are TRBV20-1 and TRBJ1-1; no definite D call. CDR3 length: 13 residues. CDR1 is DFQATT, CDR2 SNEGSKA, per germline (reference sequence). V lost 6 bases and J lost 1, with 12 bases in between. DNA for the CDR3: TGCAGTGCCTCTAGGAGGACGAACACTGAAGCTTTCTTT. Translation: CSASRRTNTEAFF.

This clonotype was seen only a few times. J is TRBJ1-2 and V is TRBV7-9; D gene uncertain. CDR1 and CDR2 from the germline V gene are SEHNR and FQNEAQ (reference sequence). The CDR3 runs 15 residues. V was pared by 1 base and J by 2 bases, with 11 bases between. The CDR3 DNA is TGTGCCAGCAGCTTAGTTGCAGGCAACAACTATGGCTACACCTTC. This translates into CASSLVAGNNYGYTF.

This clonotype turned up a few times. The chain carries TRBV27 and TRBJ1-3, with TRBD1 matching over 7 bases. V was clipped by 9 bases and J by 1 base; unmatched bases: 6. The CDR3 has 14 residues. CDR1 is MNHEY, CDR2 SMNVEV, per germline (reference sequence). This CDR3 is CARGQVPSGNTIYF. The CDR3 coding sequence is TGTGCCAGAGGACAGGTACCGTCTGGAAACACCATATATTTT.

This chain joins TRBV5-1 and TRBJ2-3, with TRBD2 matching over 13 bases. There are 20 residues in the CDR3. Germline CDR1 is SGHRS and CDR2 is YFSETQ. The junction had 16 bases not matched to a gene; V was cut back by 2 bases and J by 4 bases. The CDR3 region is CASSFLTWTSGSNVADTQYF. The CDR3 region has the DNA TGCGCCAGCAGCTTTTTGACGTGGACTAGCGGGAGTAATGTAGCAGATACGCAGTATTTT.

This CDR3 is CASSELRRVGTGGIQYF. CDR3 bases: TGTGCCAGCAGTGAATTGCGGCGGGTCGGGACGGGCGGCATTCAGTACTTC. The V and J genes are TRBV2 and TRBJ2-4, with D tentatively TRBD1 or TRBD2 (5 bases each). In germline, CDR1 is SNHLY, CDR2 FYNNEI. This CDR3 spans 17 amino acids. V lost 2 bases and J lost 9, with 23 bases in between.

This clonotype was observed at least ten times. The chain uses TRBV20-1 and TRBJ2-7, with a possible D match to TRBD1 (7 bases). The CDR3 sequence is 13 residues long. Trimming took 3 bases from V and 4 from J, leaving 13 bases between them. Looked up from germline, CDR1 is DFQATT and CDR2 is SNEGSKA (reference sequence). This CDR3 is CSASPGGPYEQYF. The CDR3, as DNA: TGCAGTGCTAGCCCAGGGGGGCCTTACGAGCAGTACTTC.

This chain joins TRBV29-1 and TRBJ1-1; TRBD1 aligns across 9 bases. V lost 6 bases, J lost 4 bases, and 6 bases stayed unmatched. This CDR3 has 13 residues. CDR1 and CDR2 (germline): SQVTM, ANQGSEA. Here the CDR3 DNA reads TGCAGCGTAATGGACAGGGGAGGCACTGAAGCTTTCTTT. Its translation: CSVMDRGGTEAFF.

The chain recombines TRBV19 with TRBJ2-1; 9 nucleotides match TRBD2. The V gene end was trimmed by 3 bases and the J gene end by 5 bases; junction bases not matched to a gene: 8. Germline CDR1 is LNHDA and CDR2 is SQIVND (reference sequence). This CDR3 has 16 residues. The CDR3 region is CASSIAGLALNNEQFF. Written as DNA, the CDR3 is TGTGCCAGTAGTATCGCCGGACTAGCGCTGAACAATGAGCAGTTCTTC. The full variable domain, completed using reference TRBV19 and TRBJ2-1, is DGGITQSPKYLFRKEGQNVTLSCEQNLNHDAMYWYRQDPGQGLRLIYYSQIVNDFQKGDIAEGYSVSREKKESFPLTVTSAQKNPTAFYLCASSIAGLALNNEQFFGPGTRLTVL.